The clone carrying this T cell receptor (beta chain) turned up a few times. This sample was included in a study of blood T cell repertoires in COVID-19. Study-level background: COVID-19 samples from acute and convalescent phases originated in the United States, Italy and Spain. PBMCs, B-cell-depleted T cells, or T cells provided the cDNA or gDNA that made up the material.

V shed 0 bases, J shed 6 bases, and the junction held 22 bases outside the gene matches. The length of the CDR3 is 20 residues. Germline CDR1 reads SGDLS; CDR2 reads YYNGEE. Original handling: The assay estimated nucleated cells by amplifying reference gene primers. Using immunoSEQ multiplex PCR, the repertoire was profiled, and TCRdb retains in-frame clones only, with some absent. V, J and clone size reflect that table, while D and trimming were determined from the DNA. The top ten clones hold over 5.5% of a sample with tens of thousands of clones, 82% of them seen once. The sequence derives from a human donor in a cohort sampled during active or convalescent COVID-19. This chain joins TRBV9 and TRBJ2-3, with TRBD2 matching 7 bases. Sequencing used peripheral blood. The CDR3 DNA is TGTGCCAGCAGCGTAGTAGAGGGAGCCAGCGGGGCCCTTGGGGTTGATACGCAGTATTTT. This codes for CASSVVEGASGALGVDTQYF.